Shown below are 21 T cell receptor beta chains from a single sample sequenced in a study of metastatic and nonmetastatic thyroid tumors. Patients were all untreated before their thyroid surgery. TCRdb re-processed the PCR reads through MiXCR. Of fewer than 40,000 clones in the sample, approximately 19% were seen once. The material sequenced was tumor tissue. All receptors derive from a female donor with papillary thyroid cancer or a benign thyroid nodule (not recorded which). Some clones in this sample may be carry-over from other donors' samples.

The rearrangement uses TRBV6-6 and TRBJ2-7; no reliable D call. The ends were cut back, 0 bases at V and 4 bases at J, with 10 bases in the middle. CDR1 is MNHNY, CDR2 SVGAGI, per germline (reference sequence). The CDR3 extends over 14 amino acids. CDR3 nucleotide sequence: TGTGCCAGCAGTTACTCCCACGGTGGATACGAGCAGTACTTC. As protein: CASSYSHGGYEQYF.

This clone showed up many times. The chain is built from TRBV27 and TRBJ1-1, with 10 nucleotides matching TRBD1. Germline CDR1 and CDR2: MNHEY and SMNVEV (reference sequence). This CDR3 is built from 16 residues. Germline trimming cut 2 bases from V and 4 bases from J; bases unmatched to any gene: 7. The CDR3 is CASSLQGQGPGTEAFF. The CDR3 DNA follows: TGTGCCAGCAGTTTACAGGGACAGGGGCCGGGCACTGAAGCTTTCTTT.

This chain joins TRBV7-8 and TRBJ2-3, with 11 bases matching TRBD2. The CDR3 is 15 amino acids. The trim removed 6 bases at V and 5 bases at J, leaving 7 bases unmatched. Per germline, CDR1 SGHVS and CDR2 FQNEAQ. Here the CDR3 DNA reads TGTGCCAGCAGACGGGGACTAGCGGACAAAGATACGCAGTATTTT. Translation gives CASRRGLADKDTQYF.

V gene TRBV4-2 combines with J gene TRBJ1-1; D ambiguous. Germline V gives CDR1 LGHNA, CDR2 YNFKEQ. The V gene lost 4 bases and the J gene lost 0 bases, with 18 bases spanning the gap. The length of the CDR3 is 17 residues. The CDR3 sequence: CASSRDGRVPLNTEAFF. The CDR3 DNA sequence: TGTGCCAGCAGCCGGGATGGTCGGGTCCCCTTGAACACTGAAGCTTTCTTT.

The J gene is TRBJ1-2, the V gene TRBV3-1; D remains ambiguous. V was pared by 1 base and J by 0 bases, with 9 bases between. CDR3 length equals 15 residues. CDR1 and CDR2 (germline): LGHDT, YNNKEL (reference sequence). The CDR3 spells CASSQGRWSNYGYTF. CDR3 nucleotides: TGTGCCAGCAGCCAAGGGCGGTGGTCTAACTATGGCTACACCTTC.

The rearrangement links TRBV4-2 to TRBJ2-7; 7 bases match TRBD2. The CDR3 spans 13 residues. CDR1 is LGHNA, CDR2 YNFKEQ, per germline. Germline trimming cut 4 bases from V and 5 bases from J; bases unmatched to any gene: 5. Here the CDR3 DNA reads TGTGCCAGCAGCCCGACTAGCACAGACGAGCAGTACTTC. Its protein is CASSPTSTDEQYF.

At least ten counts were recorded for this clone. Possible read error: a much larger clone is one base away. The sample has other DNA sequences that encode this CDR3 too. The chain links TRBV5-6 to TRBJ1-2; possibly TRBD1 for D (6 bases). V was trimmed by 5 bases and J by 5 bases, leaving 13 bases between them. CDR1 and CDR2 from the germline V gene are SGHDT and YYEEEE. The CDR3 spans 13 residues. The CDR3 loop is CASSPGAGYGYTF. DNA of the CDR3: TGTGCCAGCAGTCCGGGGGCCGGGTATGGCTACACCTTC.

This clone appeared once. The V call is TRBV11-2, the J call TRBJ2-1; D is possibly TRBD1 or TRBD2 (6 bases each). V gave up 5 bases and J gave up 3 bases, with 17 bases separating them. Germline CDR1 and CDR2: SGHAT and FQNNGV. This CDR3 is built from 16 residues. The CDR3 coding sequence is TGTGCCAGCAGCCCAGATGGCGGGGACAACTACAATGAGCAGTTCTTC. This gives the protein CASSPDGGDNYNEQFF.

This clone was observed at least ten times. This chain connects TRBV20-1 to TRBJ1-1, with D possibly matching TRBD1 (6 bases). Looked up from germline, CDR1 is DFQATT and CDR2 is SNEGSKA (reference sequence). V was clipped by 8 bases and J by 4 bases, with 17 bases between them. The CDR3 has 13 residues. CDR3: CSIYRARGTEAFF. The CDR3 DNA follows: TGCAGTATATACAGGGCTAGAGGCACTGAAGCTTTCTTT.

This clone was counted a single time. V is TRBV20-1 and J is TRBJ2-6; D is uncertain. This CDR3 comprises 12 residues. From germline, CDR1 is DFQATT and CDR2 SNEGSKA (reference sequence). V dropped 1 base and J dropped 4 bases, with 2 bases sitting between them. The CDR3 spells CSARAGANVLTF. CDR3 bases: TGCAGTGCTAGAGCCGGGGCCAACGTCCTGACTTTC.

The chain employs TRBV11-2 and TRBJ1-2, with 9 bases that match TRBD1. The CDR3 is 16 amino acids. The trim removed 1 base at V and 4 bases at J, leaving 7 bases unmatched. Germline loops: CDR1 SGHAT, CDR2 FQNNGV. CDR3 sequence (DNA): TGTGCCAGCAGCTTAGTGGGGACAGGGTGCTCCTATGGCTACACCTTC. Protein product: CASSLVGTGCSYGYTF. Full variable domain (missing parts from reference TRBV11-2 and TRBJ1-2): EAGVAQSPRYKIIEKRQSVAFWCNPISGHATLYWYQQILGQGPKLLIQFQNNGVVDDSQLPKDRFSAERLKGVDSTLKIQPAKLEDSAVYLCASSLVGTGCSYGYTFGSGTRLTVV.

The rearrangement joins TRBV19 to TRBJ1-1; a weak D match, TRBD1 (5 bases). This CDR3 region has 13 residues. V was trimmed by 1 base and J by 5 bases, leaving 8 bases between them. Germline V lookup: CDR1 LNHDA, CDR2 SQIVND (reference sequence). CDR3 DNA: TGTGCCAGTAGTATAGGTGGGGGGACTGAAGCTTTCTTT. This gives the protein CASSIGGGTEAFF.

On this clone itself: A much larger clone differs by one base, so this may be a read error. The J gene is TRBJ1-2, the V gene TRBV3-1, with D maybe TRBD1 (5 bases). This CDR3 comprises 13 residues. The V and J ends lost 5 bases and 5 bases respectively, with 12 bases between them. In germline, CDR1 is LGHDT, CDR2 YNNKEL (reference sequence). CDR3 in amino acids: CASSSGTTYGYTF. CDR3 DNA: TGTGCCAGCAGCAGCGGGACGACGTATGGCTACACCTTC.

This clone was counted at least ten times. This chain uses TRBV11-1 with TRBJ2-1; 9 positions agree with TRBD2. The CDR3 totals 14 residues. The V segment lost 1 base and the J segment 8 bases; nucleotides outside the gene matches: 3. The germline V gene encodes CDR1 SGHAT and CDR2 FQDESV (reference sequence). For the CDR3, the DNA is TGTGCCAGCAGCTTAGGCGGGACTAGCTATGAGCAGTTCTTC. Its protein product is CASSLGGTSYEQFF.

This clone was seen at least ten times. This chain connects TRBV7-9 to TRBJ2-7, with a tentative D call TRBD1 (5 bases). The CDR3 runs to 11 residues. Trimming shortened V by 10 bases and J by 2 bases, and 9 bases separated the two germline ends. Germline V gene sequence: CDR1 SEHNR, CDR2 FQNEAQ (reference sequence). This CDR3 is CAITGTYEQYF. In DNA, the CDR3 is TGTGCCATCACAGGCACCTACGAGCAGTACTTC.

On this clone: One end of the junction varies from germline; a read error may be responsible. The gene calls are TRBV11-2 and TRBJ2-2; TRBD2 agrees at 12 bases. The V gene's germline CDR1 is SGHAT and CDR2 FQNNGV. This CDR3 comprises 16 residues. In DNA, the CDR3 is TGTGCCAGCAGCCCCGGGACTAGCGGGCTCACAGGGGAGCTGTTCTTT. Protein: CASSPGTSGLTGELFF.

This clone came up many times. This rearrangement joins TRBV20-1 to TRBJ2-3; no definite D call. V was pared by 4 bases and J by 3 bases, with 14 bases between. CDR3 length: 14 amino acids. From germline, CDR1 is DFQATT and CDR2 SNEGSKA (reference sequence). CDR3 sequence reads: CSAKASIFTDTQYF. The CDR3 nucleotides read TGCAGTGCTAAGGCCTCCATTTTTACAGATACGCAGTATTTT.

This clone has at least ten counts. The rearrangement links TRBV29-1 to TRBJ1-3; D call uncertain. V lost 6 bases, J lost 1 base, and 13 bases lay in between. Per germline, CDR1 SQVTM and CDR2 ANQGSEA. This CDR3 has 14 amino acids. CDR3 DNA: TGCAGCGTAGAACGTAGGTTGTCTGGAAACACCATATATTTT. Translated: CSVERRLSGNTIYF.

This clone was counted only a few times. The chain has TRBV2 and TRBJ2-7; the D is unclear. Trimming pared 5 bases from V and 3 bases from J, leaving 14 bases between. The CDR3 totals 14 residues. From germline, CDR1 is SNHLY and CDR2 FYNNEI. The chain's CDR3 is CASSYRQSYYEQYF. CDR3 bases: TGTGCCAGCAGTTATAGGCAGTCCTACTACGAGCAGTACTTC.

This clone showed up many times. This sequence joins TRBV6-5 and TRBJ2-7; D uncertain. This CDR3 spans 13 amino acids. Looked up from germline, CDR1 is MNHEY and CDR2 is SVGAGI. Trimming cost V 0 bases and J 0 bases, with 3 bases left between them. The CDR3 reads CASSYSSSYEQYF. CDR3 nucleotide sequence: TGTGCCAGCAGTTACTCGAGCTCCTACGAGCAGTACTTC.

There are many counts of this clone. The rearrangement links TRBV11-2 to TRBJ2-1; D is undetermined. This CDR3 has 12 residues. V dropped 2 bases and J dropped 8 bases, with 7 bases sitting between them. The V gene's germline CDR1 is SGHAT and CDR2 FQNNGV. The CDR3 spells CASSLIADEQFF. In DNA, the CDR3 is TGTGCCAGCAGCTTAATAGCCGATGAGCAGTTCTTC.